The source of this T cell receptor beta chain is a study of shared clonotypes between healthy human individuals. With regard to this clone: The antigen is not known.

V lost 3 bases and J lost 0, with 14 bases in between. The CDR3 sequence is 16 residues long. Germline-derived CDR1 and CDR2 are MGHRA and YSYEKL. Study outcomes and limitations: Naive CD4 clonotypes were shared across a few donors at roughly 5%. Estimated richness was generally greater in naive than memory subsets.

Using around 200 ng DNA, around 30,000 T cell genomes, the sorted-subset replicate PCRs were run. How the authors handled the data: ImmunoSEQ supplied junction-only sequences lacking quality scores, so filtering was different. Sequenced by immunoSEQ multiplex PCR; TCRdb stores in-frame clones only, minus some. V and J calls and clone size follow that table, whereas D and trimming were derived from the DNA. The repertoire includes approximately 2.1 million clones, roughly 93% of them detected once, and about 0.41% sits in the top ten. This TCR derives from a man between 18 and 29 years old in good health. Some clones in this sample may be carry-over from other donors' samples. Specimen: naive CD4+ T cells from PBMCs. The subset is: CD45RA+ positively selected. This chain joins TRBV4-1 and TRBJ1-1; TRBD1 is a possible D gene (6 bases). The CDR3 loop reads CASSQAATGLNTEAFF. For the CDR3, the DNA is TGCGCCAGCAGCCAGGCGGCCACAGGGCTGAACACTGAAGCTTTCTTT.